The 21 T cell receptor beta chains in this list originate from one sample, sequenced in a study of T-cell memory formation after mild COVID-19. A single record per CDR3 protein comes from TCRdb applying MiXCR to the 5' RACE reads. The sample holds some 310,000 distinct CDR3 sequences, more than 20% seen once. The material sequenced was PBMCs or a T cell subset sorted from them (not recorded which). These receptors were collected from a man aged 18 to 35 who had mild COVID-19 (a few samples of this study predate the infection). Cell type and time point are not known.

This rearrangement joins TRBV4-3 to TRBJ2-5; 7 bases fit TRBD1. CDR1 is LGHNA and CDR2 is YSLEER in the germline V gene. This CDR3 region has 13 residues. Unmatched junction bases numbered 4, after V lost 6 bases and J lost 3 bases. CDR3 DNA sequence: TGCGCCAGCAGTGAGGGGACAGAAGAGACCCAGTACTTC. It is translated as CASSEGTEETQYF.

This clonotype was detected only a few times. The gene calls are TRBV20-1 and TRBJ2-3; D may be TRBD2 (5 bases). Per the germline V gene, CDR1 is DFQATT and CDR2 is SNEGSKA (reference sequence). The CDR3 consists of 14 residues. V was cut by 0 bases and J by 7 bases, with 14 bases left in between. CDR3 nucleotide sequence: TGCAGTGCTAGAGACCCGGGATCACGAAATACGCAGTATTTT. Its protein is CSARDPGSRNTQYF.

This clonotype occurred once. The V gene is TRBV20-1, the J gene TRBJ1-1; no definite D call. Germline CDR1 DFQATT, CDR2 SNEGSKA (reference sequence). V was shortened by 0 bases and J by 8 bases, with 10 bases between the two germline ends. The CDR3 consists of 12 residues. The CDR3 DNA sequence: TGCAGTGCTAGAGATAGGACGGGAGAAGCTTTCTTT. The encoded protein is CSARDRTGEAFF.

The V gene is TRBV30, the J gene TRBJ2-7; 8 nucleotides match TRBD2. V dropped 3 bases and J dropped 5; count of bases not matched to a gene: 6. The CDR3 totals 13 residues. Germline loops: CDR1 GTSNPN, CDR2 SVGIG (reference sequence). CDR3 region: CAWSAGLVNEQYF. CDR3 coding DNA: TGTGCCTGGAGCGCGGGACTAGTCAACGAGCAGTACTTC.

This clonotype was seen a few times. The V call is TRBV5-5, the J call TRBJ1-4; D unclear. Germline V gives CDR1 SGHKS, CDR2 YYEKEE (reference sequence). The CDR3 is made up of 16 amino acids. Between the trimmed V and J ends, which lost 3 bases and 3 bases, there was a span of 15 bases. CDR3 nucleotides: TGTGCCAGCAGCTCCCCCATGGCAGTCCCTAATGAAAAACTGTTTTTT. As protein: CASSSPMAVPNEKLFF.

In DNA form, the CDR3 reads TGTGCCAGCAGTTTCCCCGGATCTCGTAGAAACACCATATATTTT. Its protein is CASSFPGSRRNTIYF. This chain links TRBV12-3 or TRBV12-4 with TRBJ1-3; D remains unclear. The germline V and J ends were trimmed by 3 bases and 5 bases, with 14 bases remaining between them. The CDR3 extends over 15 amino acids.

V and J are TRBV20-1 and TRBJ1-2, with D uncertain. Germline V lookup: CDR1 DFQATT, CDR2 SNEGSKA (reference sequence). The germline V and J ends were trimmed by 3 bases and 4 bases, with 12 bases remaining between them. The CDR3 contains 13 residues. The CDR3 nucleotides read TGCAGTGCTAGTCACGGGGTCGGCTATGGCTACACCTTC. Amino acid sequence: CSASHGVGYGYTF.

In its sample, this clonotype was seen a few times. This chain links TRBV7-2 with TRBJ2-5; the D gene is possibly TRBD2 (5 bases). V lost 2 bases and J lost 3, with 13 bases in between. The length of the CDR3 is 15 residues. Germline V gene sequence: CDR1 SGHTA, CDR2 FQGNSA. The CDR3 region has the DNA TGTGCCAGCAGCTTATCTTCGGGATTAAAAGAGACCCAGTACTTC. This codes for CASSLSSGLKETQYF.

This clonotype was seen more than once but under ten times. The gene calls are TRBV7-2 and TRBJ2-3, with no clear D. Per the germline V gene, CDR1 is SGHTA and CDR2 is FQGNSA. Deletions cut 7 bases from V and 6 bases from J, with 20 bases between. This CDR3 has 15 residues. The CDR3 region has the DNA TGTGCCAGCACCTACAGAAGGGCCTACACGGATACGCAGTATTTT. Its protein product is CASTYRRAYTDTQYF.

The chain is built from TRBV7-9 and TRBJ1-1, with 9 bases identical to TRBD1. The V and J ends lost 3 bases and 3 bases, in that order; junction bases with no gene match: 2. CDR1 and CDR2 from the germline V gene are SEHNR and FQNEAQ (reference sequence). The CDR3 has 14 amino acids. The CDR3 is CASSFRTGDTEAFF. Written as DNA, the CDR3 is TGTGCCAGCAGCTTCCGGACAGGGGACACTGAAGCTTTCTTT.

This clonotype was seen a few times. The chain recombines TRBV12-3 or TRBV12-4 with TRBJ1-4; D might be TRBD1 (5 bases). The CDR3 totals 11 residues. Trimming took 7 bases from V and 8 from J, leaving 8 bases between them. CDR3 in DNA: TGTGCCAGCACAGGGAAGGAAAAACTGTTTTTT. This sequence encodes CASTGKEKLFF.

The J gene is TRBJ1-6, the V gene TRBV7-2; no definite D call. The CDR3 covers 14 residues. V dropped 5 bases and J dropped 4 bases, with 9 bases sitting between them. CDR1 is SGHTA and CDR2 is FQGNSA in the germline V gene. The CDR3 loop is CASSTTAYNSPLHF. In DNA form, the CDR3 reads TGTGCCAGCAGCACGACGGCTTATAATTCACCCCTCCACTTT.

The V call is TRBV20-1, the J call TRBJ2-3; D is unclear. V was clipped by 0 bases and J by 2 bases, with 9 bases between them. The germline V gene has CDR1 DFQATT and CDR2 SNEGSKA (reference sequence). There are 14 residues in the CDR3. CDR3 protein: CSAREPGFTDTQYF. The CDR3 nucleotides are TGCAGTGCTAGAGAACCTGGGTTCACAGATACGCAGTATTTT.

The count of this clonotype is one. A much larger clone sits a single nucleotide away, making a read error possible. CDR3 nucleotides: TGTGCCAGCAGCGACCAGCCAACATGGACAGGCAATGAGCAGTTCTTC. Residues: CASSDQPTWTGNEQFF. The rearrangement uses TRBV7-2 and TRBJ2-1, with TRBD1 matching 7 bases. Trimming at V came to 5 bases and at J to 6 bases, leaving 13 bases not matched to a gene. Germline-derived CDR1 and CDR2 are SGHTA and FQGNSA. This CDR3 region has 16 residues.

The rearrangement uses TRBV7-8 and TRBJ1-5; weak D call: TRBD1 (5 bases). The CDR3 covers 16 residues. V was pared by 4 bases and J by 2 bases, with 15 bases between. Germline V CDR1 and CDR2: SGHVS, FQNEAQ. The CDR3 DNA is TGTGCCAGCAGCTCCCCCCGTGGGGGTCGCAATCAGCCCCAGCATTTT. Translated, it gives CASSSPRGGRNQPQHF.

V is TRBV5-1 and J is TRBJ2-5, with 7 nucleotides matching TRBD1. V lost 3 bases and J lost 5; bases outside the gene matches: 10. The CDR3 runs to 15 residues. Per the germline V gene, CDR1 is SGHRS and CDR2 is YFSETQ. The CDR3 DNA reads as TGCGCCAGCAGCTCCGCAGGGGGAATTGGGGAGACCCAGTACTTC. As protein: CASSSAGGIGETQYF.

The CDR3 protein is CSAAGTGQEKLFF. The DNA for the CDR3 is TGCAGTGCAGCCGGGACAGGGCAAGAAAAACTGTTTTTT. V usage is TRBV20-1 and J usage is TRBJ1-4, with TRBD1 identical over 9 bases. Germline V lookup: CDR1 DFQATT, CDR2 SNEGSKA (reference sequence). V was clipped by 6 bases and J by 8 bases; unmatched bases: 7. The CDR3 spans 13 residues.

This clonotype has just a few counts. The V and J genes are TRBV6-2 or TRBV6-3 and TRBJ2-3; 9 bases match TRBD2. V lost 4 bases and J lost 6; bases outside the gene matches: 17. The CDR3 totals 18 residues. Germline values: CDR1 MNHEY, CDR2 SVGEGT. This CDR3 is CASSFGLGLGTSKDTQYF. The CDR3 coding sequence is TGTGCCAGCAGTTTTGGTCTGGGGTTGGGGACTAGCAAGGATACGCAGTATTTT.

The chain carries TRBV4-3 and TRBJ2-1; tentatively, D is TRBD1 or TRBD2 (5 bases each). This CDR3 comprises 18 residues. Germline values: CDR1 LGHNA, CDR2 YSLEER. V was shortened by 0 bases and J by 2 bases, with 17 bases between the two germline ends. The chain's CDR3 is CASSQDPVPGPAYNEQFF. The CDR3 DNA follows: TGCGCCAGCAGCCAAGACCCCGTTCCGGGACCAGCCTACAATGAGCAGTTCTTC.

This clonotype was observed a few times. This chain joins TRBV7-9 and TRBJ1-1; no clear D gene. The CDR3 has 12 residues. Germline values: CDR1 SEHNR, CDR2 FQNEAQ (reference sequence). The V gene lost 5 bases and the J gene lost 12 bases, with 16 bases spanning the gap. The CDR3 bases are TGTGCCAGCAGCCGAGAGGAACTGGGGACTTTCTTT. Translating gives CASSREELGTFF.

The genes are TRBV23-1 and TRBJ1-5; maybe TRBD1 (6 bases). TRBV23-1 is flagged as an ORF with uncertain function. Trimming removed 0 bases from V and 7 bases from J, with 13 bases in between. The length of the CDR3 is 15 residues. The CDR3 reads CASSQSEGVTQPQHF. In DNA form, the CDR3 reads TGCGCCAGCAGTCAATCTGAGGGGGTTACACAGCCCCAGCATTTT.